This passage covers 7 T cell receptor beta chains from one sample sequenced in a study of cytomegalovirus exposure and HLA in healthy donors. 13 Jbeta primers and 60 Vbeta primers were used for the PCR. The method was immunoSEQ multiplex PCR; TCRdb's version includes in-frame clones alone and lacks a portion of them. The repertoire holds 150,000 to 200,000 clones, around 73% seen once, with around 2.4% in the top ten. Specimen: PBMCs. The origin of the receptors is a man aged 60 to 75 in good health and CMV-seronegative.

This chain links TRBV5-1 with TRBJ2-1; weak D call: TRBD1 (6 bases). With 1 base removed from V and 7 bases from J, the gap between germline ends came to 15 bases. This CDR3 has 15 amino acids. Germline V gene lookup returns CDR1 SGHRS and CDR2 YFSETQ. CDR3 in amino acids: CASSLNPGELNEQFF. For the CDR3, the DNA is TGCGCCAGCAGCTTGAATCCAGGGGAGTTGAATGAGCAGTTCTTC.

The CDR3 coding sequence is TGCGCCAGCAGCCGCGTAGAAGCAGATACGCAGTATTTT. Translating it yields CASSRVEADTQYF. V and J are TRBV4-1 and TRBJ2-3; D gene uncertain. Trimming stripped 4 bases from V and 4 bases from J, with 9 bases between. Germline CDR1 and CDR2: MGHRA and YSYEKL. This CDR3 contains 13 residues.

This rearrangement joins TRBV6-5 to TRBJ2-3; 7 bases agree with TRBD1. This CDR3 spans 16 amino acids. Per germline, CDR1 MNHEY and CDR2 SVGAGI. The V and J ends lost 4 bases and 2 bases, in that order; junction bases with no gene match: 9. CDR3 DNA sequence: TGTGCCAGCAGTTTACAGGGGTGGGGGCTCACAGATACGCAGTATTTT. This translates into CASSLQGWGLTDTQYF.

The CDR3 coding sequence is TGCAGCGTTGGACAGGGGTCGCAGTATTTT. Amino acid sequence: CSVGQGSQYF. This chain connects TRBV29-1 to TRBJ2-3; 8 bases are a match to TRBD1. J gave up 10 bases and V 4 bases, and 1 base lay outside the gene matches. Germline V gene lookup returns CDR1 SQVTM and CDR2 ANQGSEA. This CDR3 spans 10 amino acids.

This rearrangement joins TRBV2 to TRBJ2-3, with 7 bases matching TRBD1. The CDR3 is made up of 14 amino acids. V shed 4 bases, J shed 2 bases, and the junction held 3 bases outside the gene matches. The germline V gene encodes CDR1 SNHLY and CDR2 FYNNEI. CDR3: CASSATGITDTQYF. The CDR3 DNA reads as TGTGCCAGCAGTGCGACAGGGATCACAGATACGCAGTATTTT.

The V gene is TRBV15, the J gene TRBJ2-2; 10 bases are a match to TRBD1. CDR3 length equals 16 residues. CDR1 is LNHNV and CDR2 is YYDKDF in the germline V gene (reference sequence). With V trimmed by 1 base and J by 4 bases, 3 bases remained unmatched. CDR3 sequence reads: CATSRAGQGITGELFF. CDR3 bases: TGTGCCACCAGCAGAGCGGGACAGGGGATCACCGGGGAGCTGTTTTTT.

This rearrangement joins TRBV5-4 to TRBJ2-1; 11 positions match TRBD2. The germline V gene encodes CDR1 SGHNT and CDR2 YYREEE (reference sequence). V lost 1 base and J lost 0; bases outside the gene matches: 9. The CDR3 extends over 19 amino acids. CDR3: CASSLSTSGSLGSYNEQFF. CDR3 nucleotide sequence: TGTGCCAGCAGCTTGTCCACTAGCGGGAGTTTGGGCTCCTACAATGAGCAGTTCTTC.